This TCR beta chain was sequenced for a study of identical twins (dated by TCRdb to about 2016). General notes on the study: To test whether fetal clonotypes persist, this study deep-sequenced TCR alpha and beta repertoires from monozygotic twins, from unrelated adults of various ages, and from cord blood. To rule out contamination, replicate twin experiments were performed at different times with different library preparation protocols. The study at large found these results: Compared with coincidental sharing between unrelated individuals, out-of-frame TCR alpha sequences shared between twins had an excess of sequences with low generation probability. Recombination models systematically underestimated out-of-frame TCR alpha sharing in monozygotic twins but agreed with sharing between unrelated individuals. Abundant cord blood beta clonotypes had fewer insertions, young adult naive repertoires showed a similar but weaker trend, and memory repertoires showed no such trend. Because the same donors could not be followed over many years, conclusions were based on cross-sectional statistical analysis. The excess sharing between twins in beta out-of-frame sequences was weaker because fewer shared sequences reduced the signal-to-noise ratio. Zero-insertion analyses could be partly confounded by invariant T cells such as MAIT and iNKT, though diverse VJ usage argued against such confounding for most clonotypes.

V and J are truncated by 3 bases and 3 bases respectively, leaving an intervening sequence of 18 bases. The CDR3 runs 16 amino acids, cysteine and phenylalanine included. Just the 48-base CDR3 DNA is kept, in frame starting at base 1. Reading the germline V gene (reference sequence) gives CDR1 DFQATT and CDR2 SNEGSKA. The library was built by means of 5' RACE. Data came from an Illumina HiSeq 2000. Template switching introduced a universal primer binding site; the final cDNA contained a unique molecular identifier, enabling accurate counting of TCR cDNA molecules. First-strand cDNA for TCR alpha and beta chains was synthesized from specific primers in the conserved constant-segment region. Each cDNA library was double barcoded, with a SMART-Mk sample barcode plus Illumina barcodes, to control for contamination. Two successive PCR steps introduced TruSeq adapter sequences along with Illumina sample barcodes. Sequencing of the TCR alpha and beta cDNA libraries was done on the Illumina HiSeq platform using custom primers. In the source study's methods: MiGEC processed the raw reads to extract unique molecular identifiers, while MiXCR was used to determine the CDR3 positions. Recombination models were inferred per individual with the repgenHMM and IGoR tools using an EM algorithm. The analysis of shared clonotypes was done with the tcR package in R, with sharing normalized by the product of cloneset sizes. To study raw recombination free of thymic and clonal selection effects, out-of-frame nonproductive sequences were analyzed. TCRdb took the public reads, trimmed them with fastp at Q25, ran MiXCR for clone calling and kept in-frame beta chains. Identical CDR3 protein sequences are pooled into one entry, listed with their most common genes and DNA. What appears here as the V and J calls and clone size reflects TCRdb's work, not the paper's. This sample holds about 890,000 distinct CDR3 sequences; 9% to 15% were observed only once. The ten largest clones capture about 1.6% of the sample.

A remark on this clonotype: It lacks a known antigen. Base qualities are not provided; no much larger clone lies one nucleotide away.

Only healthy Caucasian donors were included. The twin cohort consisted of three pairs of female monozygotic twins, all aged about 18 to 29 years. Peripheral blood mononuclear cells were used as the source from which RNA for TCR libraries was isolated. This sample also appeared in a second study, on yellow fever vaccine responses in identical twins. As the second study states: According to the authors, the vaccine-induced T cell response in identical twins seemed to be partly convergent and partly specific to each individual. In the study, vaccine-responding T cell clones were precisely tracked in identical twins.

The receptor comes from a woman aged 18-29 years in good health. Recombination linked TRBV20-1 to TRBJ2-4, with no confident D gene call. The sequenced sample consisted of PBMCs. The CDR3 in this case is CSASLDYWGSKNIQYF. Here is the DNA: TGCAGTGCTAGTCTCGATTATTGGGGAAGCAAAAACATTCAGTACTTC.